What follows is one TCR beta chain and its context. This sample is drawn from a study of blood T cell repertoires in COVID-19. Method: immunoSEQ multiplex PCR; TCRdb's copy keeps in-frame clones and lacks some. Of some 60,000 clones in the sample, 65% to 90% were seen once. The V gene's germline CDR1 is LGHNA and CDR2 YSLEER. The CDR3 has 16 amino acids. Germline trimming cut 0 bases from V and 1 base from J; bases unmatched to any gene: 4. J is TRBJ1-1 and V is TRBV4-3, with 8 bases lining up with TRBD1. Specimen: peripheral blood. This clonotype originated in a human donor in a cohort sampled during active COVID-19. CDR3 sequence reads: CASSQEVGTGNTEAFF. The DNA of the CDR3 is TGCGCCAGCAGCCAAGAAGTTGGGACAGGGAACACTGAAGCTTTCTTT.